A selection of T cell receptor beta chains follows, all from one sample in a study of blood T cell repertoires in COVID-19. Clones were sequenced by immunoSEQ multiplex PCR, and TCRdb holds only the in-frame ones, with some missing. The repertoire holds around 250,000 clones, with 82% as singletons. Sequencing input: peripheral blood. The receptor set was obtained from a young woman with acute or convalescent COVID-19. Each CDR3 is given with its conserved first and last residue. The D gene is left open where the match is weak. Some rows mark clone size as missing; the rest say once, few, many or name a class of expanded clone.

J: TRBJ1-2
D: TRBD1
V: TRBV6-5
size: .
DNA: TGTGCCACCGAGACAGGGACGGGCTATGGCTACACCTTC
CDR3: CATETGTGYGYTF

J: TRBJ1-5
D: .
V: TRBV6-6
size: .
DNA: TGTGCCAGCAGTTACTACGGGAATCAGCCCCAGCATTTT
CDR3: CASSYYGNQPQHF

J: TRBJ1-5
D: .
V: TRBV30
size: .
DNA: TGTGCCTGGAGTCGGGGGGCAAATCAGCCCCAGCATTTT
CDR3: CAWSRGANQPQHF

J: TRBJ1-5
D: .
V: TRBV19
size: .
DNA: TGTGCCAGTAGTCACAACCGGCTCAGGGAAGATCAGCCCCAGCATTTT
CDR3: CASSHNRLREDQPQHF

J: TRBJ1-5
D: .
V: TRBV21-1
size: .
DNA: TGTGCCAGCAGCCTGGGGGGGCTGGCCCCTAATCAGCCCCAGCATTTT
CDR3: CASSLGGLAPNQPQHF

J: TRBJ2-5
D: .
V: TRBV10-3
size: .
DNA: TGTGCCATCAGTGACGGGGGGACCCAGTACTTC
CDR3: CAISDGGTQYF

J: TRBJ2-5
D: .
V: TRBV6-5
size: .
DNA: TGTGCCAGCAGTTCACTAGTGAAGGAGACCCAGTACTTC
CDR3: CASSSLVKETQYF

J: TRBJ2-2
D: TRBD2
V: TRBV27
size: .
DNA: TGTGCCAGCAGTTTCCCGAGCGGGGGATCCACCGGGGAGCTGTTTTTT
CDR3: CASSFPSGGSTGELFF

J: TRBJ1-2
D: TRBD1
V: TRBV7-2
size: .
DNA: TGTGCCAGCAGCTTAGTGGGACAGGGGGCGGCTGGCTACACCTTC
CDR3: CASSLVGQGAAGYTF

J: TRBJ2-1
D: .
V: TRBV28
size: .
DNA: TGTGCCAGCAGTTTACCCCCCCTTAGCTACAATGAGCAGTTCTTC
CDR3: CASSLPPLSYNEQFF

J: TRBJ2-7
D: TRBD2
V: TRBV6-6
size: .
DNA: TGTGCCAGCAGTACACGGGACTACTCCTACGAGCAGTACTTC
CDR3: CASSTRDYSYEQYF

J: TRBJ1-5
D: .
V: TRBV6-5
size: .
DNA: TGTGCCAGCAGTTCGACGTCCCGGGACACCGATCAGCCCCAGCATTTT
CDR3: CASSSTSRDTDQPQHF

J: TRBJ2-7
D: .
V: TRBV27
size: .
DNA: TGTGCCAGCAGTTTATCCCCGAGTTTTGAACAGGGTTTGTACTTC
CDR3: CASSLSPSFEQGLYF

J: TRBJ1-5
D: .
V: TRBV28
size: few
DNA: TGTGCCAGCAGTCCGGGACATAATAGCAATCAGCCCCAGCATTTT
CDR3: CASSPGHNSNQPQHF

J: TRBJ2-7
D: TRBD1
V: TRBV28
size: .
DNA: TGTGCCAGCAATTACTTACCGGGACAGGGTATGGGTGAGCAGTACTTC
CDR3: CASNYLPGQGMGEQYF

J: TRBJ2-7
D: .
V: TRBV10-3
size: .
DNA: TGTGCCATCAAGCGTGGTGGCGACTACGAGCAGTACTTC
CDR3: CAIKRGGDYEQYF

J: TRBJ2-1
D: TRBD2
V: TRBV19
size: .
DNA: TGTGCCAGTAGTATTTGGAGCGGGAGGGCCGGGGGGTACAATGAGCAGTTCTTC
CDR3: CASSIWSGRAGGYNEQFF

J: TRBJ2-3
D: TRBD1
V: TRBV28
size: .
DNA: TGTGCCAGCAGTGAGACAGGGATTTGGAGCACAGATACGCAGTATTTT
CDR3: CASSETGIWSTDTQYF

J: TRBJ2-7
D: TRBD1
V: TRBV28
size: .
DNA: TGTGCCAGCAGCACACCGGGACAGGGTACCTACGAGCAGTACTTC
CDR3: CASSTPGQGTYEQYF

J: TRBJ1-5
D: .
V: TRBV19
size: .
DNA: TGTGCCAGTAGTATGAGGAGGGACAGCAATCAGCCCCAGCATTTT
CDR3: CASSMRRDSNQPQHF

J: TRBJ2-7
D: TRBD2
V: TRBV27
size: .
DNA: TGTGCCAGCAGCGTACTAGCGGGAGTGACTGTGCAGTACTTC
CDR3: CASSVLAGVTVQYF

J: TRBJ1-1
D: .
V: TRBV7-9
size: .
DNA: TGTGCCAGCAGCTTATTACAGGATATGGGGCCGAACACTGAAGCTTTCTTT
CDR3: CASSLLQDMGPNTEAFF

J: TRBJ2-1
D: .
V: TRBV28
size: .
DNA: TGTGCCAGCAGTTTATCCTCCGGGCAGTTCTTC
CDR3: CASSLSSGQFF

J: TRBJ2-5
D: .
V: TRBV28
size: .
DNA: TGTGCCAGCAGACTAGGGCAGTTGGGTGTAAACTTC
CDR3: CASRLGQLGVNF

J: TRBJ2-7
D: .
V: TRBV18
size: many
DNA: TGTGCCAGCGAGACGGACGGGGGCGAGCAGTACTTC
CDR3: CASETDGGEQYF

J: TRBJ2-1
D: .
V: TRBV6-6
size: .
DNA: TGTGCCAGCAGTACTATTGGTGAGCAGTTCTTC
CDR3: CASSTIGEQFF

J: TRBJ1-1
D: .
V: TRBV18
size: .
DNA: TGTGCCAGCTCACCTAGGAGGGATGAAGCTTTCTTT
CDR3: CASSPRRDEAFF

J: TRBJ2-7
D: TRBD2
V: TRBV11-2
size: .
DNA: TGTGCCAGCAGCCCCAACGGGGGGAGCTCCTACGAGCAGTACTTC
CDR3: CASSPNGGSSYEQYF

J: TRBJ2-1
D: .
V: TRBV10-2
size: .
DNA: TGCGCCAGCAGCCGAGAGGGACTTACGTACAATGAGCAGTTCTTC
CDR3: CASSREGLTYNEQFF

J: TRBJ2-2
D: .
V: TRBV5-6
size: .
DNA: TGTGCCAGCAGCTTGGGCTACTACACCGGGGAGCTGTTTTTT
CDR3: CASSLGYYTGELFF

J: TRBJ2-7
D: TRBD1
V: TRBV28
size: .
DNA: TGTGCCAGCAGTTGGGAGACAGGGCTCCCCTACGAGCAGTACTTC
CDR3: CASSWETGLPYEQYF

J: TRBJ2-7
D: TRBD2
V: TRBV7-9
size: .
DNA: TGTGCCAGCAGCCCGGGGCTAGCGGGAAAACCCTACGAGCAGTACTTC
CDR3: CASSPGLAGKPYEQYF

J: TRBJ2-7
D: .
V: TRBV9
size: .
DNA: TGTGCCAGCAGCGTAGCGCCAGGGGACCCCTACGAGCAGTACTTC
CDR3: CASSVAPGDPYEQYF

J: TRBJ1-2
D: TRBD1
V: TRBV7-9
size: once
DNA: TGTGCCAGCAGCTTAGTTAGCAGATCGGGACAGGGCGTCTATGGCTACACCTTC
CDR3: CASSLVSRSGQGVYGYTF

J: TRBJ2-7
D: TRBD1
V: TRBV29-1
size: .
DNA: TGCAGCGGACTGACAGGGGGCTACGAGCAGTACTTC
CDR3: CSGLTGGYEQYF

J: TRBJ2-3
D: .
V: TRBV27
size: .
DNA: TGTGCCAGCTACAGCCTGGGGGGATTCACAGATACGCAGTATTTT
CDR3: CASYSLGGFTDTQYF

J: TRBJ1-4
D: .
V: TRBV4-1
size: many
DNA: TGCGCCAGCAGCCAAGGATCCCGAGGAGCTAATGAAAAACTGTTTTTT
CDR3: CASSQGSRGANEKLFF

J: TRBJ2-3
D: TRBD2
V: TRBV5-1
size: .
DNA: TGCGCCAGCCGCGGACTAGCGGGGTCAGATACGCAGTATTTT
CDR3: CASRGLAGSDTQYF

J: TRBJ2-7
D: .
V: TRBV6-6
size: .
DNA: TGTGCCAGCGCGATGCTCCACTACGAGCAGTACTTC
CDR3: CASAMLHYEQYF

J: TRBJ1-2
D: .
V: TRBV18
size: .
DNA: TGTGCCAGCTCACAGGGGACTAACTATGGCTACACCTTC
CDR3: CASSQGTNYGYTF

J: TRBJ1-4
D: TRBD1
V: TRBV7-2
size: .
DNA: TGTGCCAGCAGCCCCCGACAGGGAGGCGATGAAAAACTGTTTTTT
CDR3: CASSPRQGGDEKLFF

J: TRBJ1-4
D: .
V: TRBV30
size: .
DNA: TGTGCCGCAACGCCTTCGGGAGCCCCGAATGAAAAACTGTTTTTT
CDR3: CAATPSGAPNEKLFF

J: TRBJ2-3
D: TRBD2
V: TRBV7-2
size: .
DNA: TGTGCCAGCAGCTTAGAGCCTAGCGGGAGCTGGACAGATACGCAGTATTTT
CDR3: CASSLEPSGSWTDTQYF

J: TRBJ1-4
D: .
V: TRBV9
size: .
DNA: TGTGCCAGCAGCGTAGATTCGGGGACAACTAATGAAAAACTGTTTTTT
CDR3: CASSVDSGTTNEKLFF

J: TRBJ2-2
D: TRBD1
V: TRBV5-1
size: once
DNA: TGCGCCAGCAGCTCGGCCGGACAGGGGTTTTGGAACACCGGGGAGCTGTTTTTT
CDR3: CASSSAGQGFWNTGELFF

J: TRBJ2-3
D: .
V: TRBV5-1
size: once
DNA: TGCGCCAGCAGCTTGGGGAGTGCAAAGGATCCCCAGTATTTT
CDR3: CASSLGSAKDPQYF

J: TRBJ2-1
D: .
V: TRBV5-1
size: .
DNA: TGCGCCAGCAGCGATTCAGCGGCTTCCTACAATGAGCAGTTCTTC
CDR3: CASSDSAASYNEQFF

J: TRBJ2-1
D: .
V: TRBV7-2
size: .
DNA: TGTGCCAGCAGCCGTGGACTAAACTTTGCATACAATGAGCAGTTCTTC
CDR3: CASSRGLNFAYNEQFF

J: TRBJ2-1
D: TRBD2
V: TRBV7-2
size: .
DNA: TGTGCCAGCAGCTTAGCCGGCCCGGAAGGACTAGCGGGAAACAATGAGCAGTTCTTC
CDR3: CASSLAGPEGLAGNNEQFF

J: TRBJ2-3
D: TRBD2
V: TRBV7-2
size: once
DNA: TGTGCCAGCAGCAAACGGCTAGCGGGAGTAACAGATACGCAGTATTTT
CDR3: CASSKRLAGVTDTQYF

J: TRBJ2-1
D: TRBD2
V: TRBV5-1
size: many
DNA: TGCGCCAGCCTCAGCGGGGGGCCCTACAATGAGCAGTTCTTC
CDR3: CASLSGGPYNEQFF

J: TRBJ2-7
D: .
V: TRBV6-5
size: .
DNA: TGTGCCAGCAGTTACTCAGACTCCTTCGTGAACGAGCAGTACTTC
CDR3: CASSYSDSFVNEQYF

J: TRBJ2-1
D: .
V: TRBV27
size: .
DNA: TGTGCCAGCAGAGGAGGGGGACAGTTCTACAATGAGCAGTTCTTC
CDR3: CASRGGGQFYNEQFF

J: TRBJ2-1
D: TRBD2
V: TRBV7-2
size: few
DNA: TGTGCCAGCAAAGGACTAGCGGGGGTGGGTGGGTCCTACAATGAGCAGTTCTTC
CDR3: CASKGLAGVGGSYNEQFF